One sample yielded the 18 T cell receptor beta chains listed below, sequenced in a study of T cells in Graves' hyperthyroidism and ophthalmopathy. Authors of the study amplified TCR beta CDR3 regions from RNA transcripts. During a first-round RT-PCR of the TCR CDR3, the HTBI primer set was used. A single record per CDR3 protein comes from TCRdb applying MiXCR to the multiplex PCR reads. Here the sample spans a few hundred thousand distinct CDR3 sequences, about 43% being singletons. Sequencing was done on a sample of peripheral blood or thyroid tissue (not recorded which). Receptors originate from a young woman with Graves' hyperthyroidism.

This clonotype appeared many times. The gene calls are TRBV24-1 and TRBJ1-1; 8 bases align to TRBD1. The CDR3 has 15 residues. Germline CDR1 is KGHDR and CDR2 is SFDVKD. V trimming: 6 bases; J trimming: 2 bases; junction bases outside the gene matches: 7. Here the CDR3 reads CATSSRTGSNTEAFF. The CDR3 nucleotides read TGTGCCACCAGTTCAAGGACAGGGAGCAACACTGAAGCTTTCTTT.

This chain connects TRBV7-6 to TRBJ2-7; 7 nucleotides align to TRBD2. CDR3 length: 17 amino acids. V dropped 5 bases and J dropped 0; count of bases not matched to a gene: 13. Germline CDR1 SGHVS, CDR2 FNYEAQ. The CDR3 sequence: CASSPRRLSGISYEQYF. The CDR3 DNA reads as TGTGCCAGCAGCCCTAGGCGTCTGAGCGGGATCTCCTACGAGCAGTACTTC.

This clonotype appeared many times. CDR3 in amino acids: CASKTGFTQPQHF. CDR3 coding DNA: TGTGCCAGCAAGACAGGGTTTACTCAGCCCCAGCATTTT. The chain links TRBV6-6 to TRBJ1-5; 7 bases match TRBD1. The CDR3 contains 13 residues. V trimming: 7 bases; J trimming: 6 bases; junction bases outside the gene matches: 6. CDR1 is MNHNY, CDR2 SVGAGI, per germline (reference sequence).

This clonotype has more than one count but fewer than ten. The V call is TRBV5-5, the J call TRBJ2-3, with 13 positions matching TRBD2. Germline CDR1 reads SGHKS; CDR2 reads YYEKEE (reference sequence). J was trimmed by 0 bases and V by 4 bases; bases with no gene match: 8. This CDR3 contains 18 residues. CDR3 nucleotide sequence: TGTGCCAGCAGCGAGGGACTAGCGGGACGCTCTAGCACAGATACGCAGTATTTT. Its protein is CASSEGLAGRSSTDTQYF.

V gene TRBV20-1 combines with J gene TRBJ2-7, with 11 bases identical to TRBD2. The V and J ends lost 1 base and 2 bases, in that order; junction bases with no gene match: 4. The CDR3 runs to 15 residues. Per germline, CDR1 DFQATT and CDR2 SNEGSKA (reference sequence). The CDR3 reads CSARGPTSGTYEQYF. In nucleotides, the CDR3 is TGCAGTGCTAGAGGCCCGACTAGCGGGACCTACGAGCAGTACTTC.

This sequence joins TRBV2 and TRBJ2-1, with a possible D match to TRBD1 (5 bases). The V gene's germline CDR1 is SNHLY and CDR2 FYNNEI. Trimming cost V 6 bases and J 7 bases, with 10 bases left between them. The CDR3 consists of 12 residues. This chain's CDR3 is CASRNDRNEQFF. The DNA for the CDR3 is TGTGCCAGCAGGAATGACAGAAATGAGCAGTTCTTC.

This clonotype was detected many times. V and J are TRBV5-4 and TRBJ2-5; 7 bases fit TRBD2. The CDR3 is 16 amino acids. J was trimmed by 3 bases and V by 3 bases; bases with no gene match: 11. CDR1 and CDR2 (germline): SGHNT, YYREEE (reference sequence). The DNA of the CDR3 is TGTGCCAGCAGCTCAGTCAGCACTAGCGCAGAAGAGACCCAGTACTTC. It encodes CASSSVSTSAEETQYF. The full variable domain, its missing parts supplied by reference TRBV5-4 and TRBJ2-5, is ETGVTQSPTHLIKTRGQQVTLRCSSQSGHNTVSWYQQALGQGPQFIFQYYREEENGRGNFPPRFSGLQFPNYSSELNVNALELDDSALYLCASSSVSTSAEETQYFGPGTRLLVL.

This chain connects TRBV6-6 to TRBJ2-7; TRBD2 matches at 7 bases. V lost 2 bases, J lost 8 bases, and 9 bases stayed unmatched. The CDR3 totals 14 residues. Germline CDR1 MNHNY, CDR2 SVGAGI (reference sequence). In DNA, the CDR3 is TGTGCCAGCAGTTACCCGGGAGGTATGCCCCAGCAGTACTTC. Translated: CASSYPGGMPQQYF.

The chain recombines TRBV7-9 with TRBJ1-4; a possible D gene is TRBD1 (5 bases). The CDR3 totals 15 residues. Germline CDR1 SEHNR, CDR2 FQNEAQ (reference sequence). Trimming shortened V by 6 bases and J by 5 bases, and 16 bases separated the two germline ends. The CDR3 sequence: CASSPPWRDNEKLFF. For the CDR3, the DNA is TGTGCCAGCAGTCCTCCTTGGAGGGACAATGAAAAACTGTTTTTT.

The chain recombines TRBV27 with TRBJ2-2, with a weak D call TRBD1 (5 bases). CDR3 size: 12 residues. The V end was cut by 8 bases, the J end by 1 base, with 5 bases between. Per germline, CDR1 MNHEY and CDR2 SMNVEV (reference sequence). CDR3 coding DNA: TGTGCCAGCCAGGGGAACACCGGGGAGCTGTTTTTT. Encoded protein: CASQGNTGELFF.

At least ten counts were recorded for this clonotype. The CDR3 DNA sequence: TGTGCCAGCAGTCCGGGACAGGTTTCCTATGGCTACACCTTC. Encoded protein: CASSPGQVSYGYTF. The chain has TRBV12-3 or TRBV12-4 and TRBJ1-2, with 8 bases fitting TRBD1. The CDR3 consists of 14 residues. Germline trimming cut 5 bases from V and 4 bases from J; bases unmatched to any gene: 6.

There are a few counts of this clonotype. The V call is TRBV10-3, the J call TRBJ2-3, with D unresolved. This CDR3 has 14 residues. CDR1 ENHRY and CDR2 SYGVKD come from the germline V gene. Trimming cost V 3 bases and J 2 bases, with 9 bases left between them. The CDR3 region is CAISDARYTDTQYF. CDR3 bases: TGTGCCATCAGTGATGCCAGATACACAGATACGCAGTATTTT.

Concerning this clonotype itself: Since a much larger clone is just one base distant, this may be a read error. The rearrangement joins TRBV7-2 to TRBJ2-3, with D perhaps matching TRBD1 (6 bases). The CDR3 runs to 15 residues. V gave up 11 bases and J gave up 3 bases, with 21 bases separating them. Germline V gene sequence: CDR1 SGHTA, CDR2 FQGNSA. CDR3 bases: TGTGCCGGCACCCACGTATCAGGGGCAACAGATACGCAGTATTTT. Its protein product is CAGTHVSGATDTQYF. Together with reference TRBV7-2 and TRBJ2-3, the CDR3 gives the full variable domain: GAGVSQSPSNKVTEKGKDVELRCDPISGHTALYWYRQSLGQGLEFLIYFQGNSAPDKSGLPSDRFSAERTGGSVSTLTIQRTQQEDSAVYLCAGTHVSGATDTQYFGPGTRLTVL.

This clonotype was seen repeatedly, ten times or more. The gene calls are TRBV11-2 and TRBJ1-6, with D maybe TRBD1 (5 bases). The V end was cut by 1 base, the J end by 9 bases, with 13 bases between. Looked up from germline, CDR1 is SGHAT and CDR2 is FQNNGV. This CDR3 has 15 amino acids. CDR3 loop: CASSLGGGFSSPLHF. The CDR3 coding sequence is TGTGCCAGCAGCTTAGGCGGGGGATTCAGTTCACCCCTCCACTTT.

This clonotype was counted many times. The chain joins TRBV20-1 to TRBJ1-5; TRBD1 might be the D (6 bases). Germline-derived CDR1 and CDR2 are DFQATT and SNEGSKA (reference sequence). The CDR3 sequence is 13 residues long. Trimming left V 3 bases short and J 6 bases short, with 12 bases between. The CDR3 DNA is TGCAGTGCTAGTATTTCAGGGGCTCAGCCCCAGCATTTT. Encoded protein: CSASISGAQPQHF.

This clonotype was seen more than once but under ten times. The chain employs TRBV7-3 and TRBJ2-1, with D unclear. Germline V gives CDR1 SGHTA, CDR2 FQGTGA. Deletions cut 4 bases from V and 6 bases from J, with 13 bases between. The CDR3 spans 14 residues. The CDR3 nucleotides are TGTGCCAGCAGCTCGAGCACTGCCGCCAATGAGCAGTTCTTC. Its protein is CASSSSTAANEQFF.

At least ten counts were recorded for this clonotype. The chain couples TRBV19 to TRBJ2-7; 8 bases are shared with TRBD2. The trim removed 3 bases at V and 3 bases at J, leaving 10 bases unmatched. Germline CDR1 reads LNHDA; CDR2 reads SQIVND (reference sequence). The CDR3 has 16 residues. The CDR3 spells CASSMLREADFYEQYF. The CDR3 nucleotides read TGTGCCAGTAGTATGTTGCGGGAGGCCGACTTCTACGAGCAGTACTTC.

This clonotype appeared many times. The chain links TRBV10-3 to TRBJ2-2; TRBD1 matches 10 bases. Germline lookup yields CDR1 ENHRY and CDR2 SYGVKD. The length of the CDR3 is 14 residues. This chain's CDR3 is CVPEGTGATGELFF. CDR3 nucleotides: TGTGTCCCAGAGGGGACAGGGGCCACCGGGGAGCTGTTTTTT.